This TCR beta chain emerged from a study of PD-1 blockade in classical Hodgkin lymphoma. Background on the study: The nivolumab dose that patients received was 3 mg/kg, given intravenously every 2 weeks.

Study results and limitations: By C4D1, CD4+ diversity increased significantly, especially in complete responders.

Germline V gene sequence: CDR1 LGHNA, CDR2 YSLEER. V lost 0 bases and J lost 6, with 13 bases in between. The CDR3 contains 15 residues. Generated by immunoSEQ multiplex PCR, the TCRdb table keeps only in-frame clones and is missing some. In the table there are roughly 20,000 clones, around 76% of which are singletons. Remarks on this clone: Antigen: not known.

Indicated time point: cycle 4 day 1 (C4D1), after 6 weeks of nivolumab. With no exception, relapse followed autologous stem cell transplantation in all patients, and brentuximab vedotin exposure varied. The specimen comprised peripheral blood mononuclear cells (PBMCs), sampled before the fourth cycle of nivolumab. The sequence came from a human donor with classical Hodgkin lymphoma. V usage is TRBV4-3 and J usage is TRBJ2-3; D gene ambiguous. The CDR3 nucleotides read TGCGCCAGCAGCCAAGATACGACCCTTGTCGATACGCAGTATTTT. Its protein is CASSQDTTLVDTQYF.